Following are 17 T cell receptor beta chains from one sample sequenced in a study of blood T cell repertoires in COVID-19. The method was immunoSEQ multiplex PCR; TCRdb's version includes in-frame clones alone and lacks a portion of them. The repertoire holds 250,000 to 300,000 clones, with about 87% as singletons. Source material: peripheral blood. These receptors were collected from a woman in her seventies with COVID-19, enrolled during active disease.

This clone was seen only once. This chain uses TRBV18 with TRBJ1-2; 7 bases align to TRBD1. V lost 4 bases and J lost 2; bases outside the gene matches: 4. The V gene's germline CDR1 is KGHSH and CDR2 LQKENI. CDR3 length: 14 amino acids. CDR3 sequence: CASSRRTGNYGYTF. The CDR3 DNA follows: TGTGCCAGCTCACGAAGGACAGGAAACTATGGCTACACCTTC.

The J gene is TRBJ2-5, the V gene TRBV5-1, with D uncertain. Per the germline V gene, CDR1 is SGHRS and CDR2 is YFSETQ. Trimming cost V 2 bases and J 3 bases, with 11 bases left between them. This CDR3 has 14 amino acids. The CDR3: CASSFSSVKETQYF. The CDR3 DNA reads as TGCGCCAGCAGCTTTTCCAGCGTCAAAGAGACCCAGTACTTC.

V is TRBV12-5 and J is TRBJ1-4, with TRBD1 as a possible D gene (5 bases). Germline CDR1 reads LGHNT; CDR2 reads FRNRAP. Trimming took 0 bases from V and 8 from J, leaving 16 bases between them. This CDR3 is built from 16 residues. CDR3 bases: TGTGCTAGTGGTTTGGTCAATGCGGGAGGGGAAGAAAAACTGTTTTTT. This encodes CASGLVNAGGEEKLFF.

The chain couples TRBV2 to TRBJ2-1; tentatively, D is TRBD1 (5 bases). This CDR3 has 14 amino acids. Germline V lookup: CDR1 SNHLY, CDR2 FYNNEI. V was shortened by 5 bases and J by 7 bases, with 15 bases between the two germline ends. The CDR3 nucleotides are TGTGCCAGCAGTTTGGCAGGGCGCGTGAATGAGCAGTTCTTC. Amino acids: CASSLAGRVNEQFF.

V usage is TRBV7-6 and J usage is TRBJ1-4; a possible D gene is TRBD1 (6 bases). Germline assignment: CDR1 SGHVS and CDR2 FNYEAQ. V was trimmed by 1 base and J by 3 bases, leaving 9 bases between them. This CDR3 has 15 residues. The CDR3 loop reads CASSLDWGPNEKLFF. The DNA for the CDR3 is TGTGCCAGCAGCTTAGATTGGGGGCCTAATGAAAAACTGTTTTTT.

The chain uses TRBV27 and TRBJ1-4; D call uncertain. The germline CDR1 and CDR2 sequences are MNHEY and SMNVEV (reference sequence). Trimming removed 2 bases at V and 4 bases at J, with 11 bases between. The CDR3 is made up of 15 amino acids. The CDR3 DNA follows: TGTGCCAGCAGTTTACATTACAGAGATAATGAAAAACTGTTTTTT. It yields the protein CASSLHYRDNEKLFF.

The CDR3 sequence: CSALFLEKLFF. CDR3 nucleotides: TGCAGTGCTCTTTTCTTAGAAAAACTGTTTTTT. This chain joins TRBV20-1 and TRBJ1-4, with D unclear. CDR1 and CDR2 from the germline V gene are DFQATT and SNEGSKA (reference sequence). V lost 5 bases and J lost 8, with 9 bases in between. The length of the CDR3 is 11 residues.

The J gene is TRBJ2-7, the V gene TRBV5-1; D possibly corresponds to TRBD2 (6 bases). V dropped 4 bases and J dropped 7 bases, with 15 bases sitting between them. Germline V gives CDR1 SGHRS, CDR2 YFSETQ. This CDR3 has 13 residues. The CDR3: CASSPDDLAEQYF. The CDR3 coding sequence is TGCGCCAGCAGCCCTGACGACCTAGCGGAGCAGTACTTC.

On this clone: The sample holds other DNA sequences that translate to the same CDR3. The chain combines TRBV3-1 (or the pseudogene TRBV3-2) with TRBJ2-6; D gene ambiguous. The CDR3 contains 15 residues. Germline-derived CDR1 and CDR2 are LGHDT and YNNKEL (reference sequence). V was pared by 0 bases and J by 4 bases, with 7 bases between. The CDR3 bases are TGTGCCAGCAGCCAAGATTTATCCGGGGCCAACGTCCTGACTTTC. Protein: CASSQDLSGANVLTF.

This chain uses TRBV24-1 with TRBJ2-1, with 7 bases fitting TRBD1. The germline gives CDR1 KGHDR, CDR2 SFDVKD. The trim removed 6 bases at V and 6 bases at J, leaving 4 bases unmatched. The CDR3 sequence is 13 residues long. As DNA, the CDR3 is TGTGCCACCAGTCTGACAGGGCTCAATGAGCAGTTCTTC. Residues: CATSLTGLNEQFF.

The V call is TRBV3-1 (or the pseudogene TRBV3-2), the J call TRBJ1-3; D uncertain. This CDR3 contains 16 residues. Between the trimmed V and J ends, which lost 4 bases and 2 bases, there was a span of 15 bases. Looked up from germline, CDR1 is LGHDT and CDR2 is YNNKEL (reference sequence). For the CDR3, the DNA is TGTGCCAGCAGCCTCTCGGGTGGAGTGGCTGGAAACACCATATATTTT. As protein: CASSLSGGVAGNTIYF.

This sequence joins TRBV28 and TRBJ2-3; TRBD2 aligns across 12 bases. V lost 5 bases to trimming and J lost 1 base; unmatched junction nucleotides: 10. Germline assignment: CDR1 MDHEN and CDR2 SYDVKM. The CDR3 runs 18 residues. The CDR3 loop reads CASSTGLAGRGGTDTQYF. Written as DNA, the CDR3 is TGTGCCAGCAGTACCGGACTAGCGGGAAGGGGCGGCACAGATACGCAGTATTTT.

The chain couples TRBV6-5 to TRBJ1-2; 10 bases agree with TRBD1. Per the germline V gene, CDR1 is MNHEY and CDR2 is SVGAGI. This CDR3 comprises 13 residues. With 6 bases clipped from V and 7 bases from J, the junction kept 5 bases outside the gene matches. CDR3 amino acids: CASSLTGGGGYTF. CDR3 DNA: TGTGCCAGCAGCCTGACAGGGGGCGGTGGCTACACCTTC.

CDR3 in amino acids: CARDKGGTDTQYF. The CDR3 nucleotides read TGTGCCAGGGATAAGGGGGGCACAGATACGCAGTATTTT. The chain links TRBV2 to TRBJ2-3, with D maybe TRBD1 (6 bases). This CDR3 spans 13 amino acids. Trimming cost V 9 bases and J 1 base, with 11 bases left between them. Germline lookup yields CDR1 SNHLY and CDR2 FYNNEI.

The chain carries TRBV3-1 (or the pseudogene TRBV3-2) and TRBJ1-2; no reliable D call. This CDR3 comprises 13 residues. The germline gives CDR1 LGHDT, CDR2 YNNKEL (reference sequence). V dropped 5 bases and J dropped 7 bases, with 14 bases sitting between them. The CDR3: CASSDRQVTGYTF. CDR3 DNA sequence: TGTGCCAGCAGCGACCGACAAGTTACTGGCTACACCTTC.

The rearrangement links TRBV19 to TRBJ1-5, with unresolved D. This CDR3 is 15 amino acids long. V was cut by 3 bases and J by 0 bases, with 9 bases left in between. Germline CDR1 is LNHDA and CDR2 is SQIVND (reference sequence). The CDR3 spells CASSIARYSNQPQHF. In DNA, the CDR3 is TGTGCCAGTAGTATTGCCCGGTATAGCAATCAGCCCCAGCATTTT.

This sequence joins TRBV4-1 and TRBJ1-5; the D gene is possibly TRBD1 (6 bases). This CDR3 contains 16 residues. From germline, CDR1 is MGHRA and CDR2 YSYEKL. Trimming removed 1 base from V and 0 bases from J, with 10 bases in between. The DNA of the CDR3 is TGCGCCAGCAGCCAAGTGGGGGCGGGTAGCAATCAGCCCCAGCATTTT. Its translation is CASSQVGAGSNQPQHF.